A selection of T cell receptor beta chains follows, all from one sample in a study of T cells in Graves' hyperthyroidism and ophthalmopathy. MiXCR was run by TCRdb on the multiplex PCR reads, yielding one entry per CDR3 protein. This table holds nearly 600,000 distinct CDR3 sequences, roughly 14% found once. Sequencing was performed on blood. The receptors were gathered from a woman aged 25 to 39 with Graves' hyperthyroidism that later progressed to Graves' ophthalmopathy. Both conserved end residues are part of each CDR3. Each record gives: V gene, J gene, D gene, clone size, CDR3 protein, CDR3 DNA. D genes are given only for firm matches. Size is stated for part of the rows, as once, few or many counts, or as a class when the clone is expanded.

v_call: TRBV4-1; j_call: TRBJ2-7; d_call: -; clone_size: -; cdr3_aa: CASSQGVLQAYEQYF; cdr3_nt: TGCGCCAGCAGCCAAGGAGTTCTACAGGCCTACGAGCAGTACTTC
v_call: TRBV5-1; j_call: TRBJ1-5; d_call: -; clone_size: many; cdr3_aa: CASSLTDSNQPQHF; cdr3_nt: TGCGCCAGCAGCTTGACAGATAGCAATCAGCCCCAGCATTTT
v_call: TRBV11-2; j_call: TRBJ2-1; d_call: TRBD2; clone_size: many; cdr3_aa: CASSSIAGGDNEQFF; cdr3_nt: TGTGCCAGCAGCTCGATAGCGGGGGGGGACAATGAGCAGTTCTTC
v_call: TRBV7-8; j_call: TRBJ1-1; d_call: -; clone_size: -; cdr3_aa: CASSPPTANTEAFF; cdr3_nt: TGTGCCAGCAGCCCCCCGACGGCGAACACTGAAGCTTTCTTT
v_call: TRBV6-1; j_call: TRBJ1-2; d_call: -; clone_size: many; cdr3_aa: CASAVPGPQSTF; cdr3_nt: TGTGCCAGTGCGGTACCGGGACCGCAAAGCACCTTC
v_call: TRBV6-2/TRBV6-3; j_call: TRBJ1-4; d_call: TRBD1; clone_size: many; cdr3_aa: CASSFQGVAEKLFF; cdr3_nt: TGTGCCAGCAGTTTTCAGGGGGTAGCTGAAAAACTGTTTTTT
v_call: TRBV20-1; j_call: TRBJ1-5; d_call: TRBD1; clone_size: -; cdr3_aa: CSAFKTGNSNQPQHF; cdr3_nt: TGCAGTGCTTTCAAGACAGGGAATAGCAATCAGCCCCAGCATTTT
v_call: TRBV19; j_call: TRBJ1-6; d_call: -; clone_size: -; cdr3_aa: CAGSIAGRRDGNSSPLHF; cdr3_nt: TGTGCCGGTAGTATAGCCGGGAGGCGAGACGGGAATAGTTCACCCCTCCACTTT
v_call: TRBV2; j_call: TRBJ1-1; d_call: -; clone_size: many; cdr3_aa: CASSVLNTEAFF; cdr3_nt: TGTGCCAGCAGTGTCCTGAACACTGAAGCTTTCTTT
v_call: TRBV24-1; j_call: TRBJ2-1; d_call: TRBD2; clone_size: many; cdr3_aa: CATSDSAGGPNEQFF; cdr3_nt: TGTGCCACCAGTGATTCAGCGGGAGGGCCCAATGAGCAGTTCTTC
v_call: TRBV20-1; j_call: TRBJ2-1; d_call: TRBD2; clone_size: few; cdr3_aa: CSAGSTSGGSSYNEQFF; cdr3_nt: TGCAGTGCGGGATCTACTAGCGGGGGTAGCTCCTACAATGAGCAGTTCTTC
v_call: TRBV29-1; j_call: TRBJ1-2; d_call: TRBD1; clone_size: many; cdr3_aa: CSTSGQGGYGYTF; cdr3_nt: TGCAGCACATCGGGACAGGGGGGTTATGGCTACACCTTC
v_call: TRBV2; j_call: TRBJ1-6; d_call: TRBD1; clone_size: -; cdr3_aa: CASRGNKRGLDNSSLHF; cdr3_nt: TGTGCCAGCAGGGGGAATAAAAGGGGGCTTGACAATTCATCCCTCCACTTT
v_call: TRBV10-1; j_call: TRBJ2-1; d_call: -; clone_size: few; cdr3_aa: CAAAARNNEQFF; cdr3_nt: TGCGCCGCCGCGGCTAGGAACAATGAGCAGTTCTTC
v_call: TRBV6-5; j_call: TRBJ1-1; d_call: TRBD1; clone_size: -; cdr3_aa: CASSFDRGWTEAFF; cdr3_nt: TGTGCCAGCAGTTTTGACAGGGGGTGGACTGAAGCTTTCTTT
v_call: TRBV7-6; j_call: TRBJ1-4; d_call: -; clone_size: many; cdr3_aa: CASAGGPGMGNEKLFF; cdr3_nt: TGTGCCAGCGCTGGGGGACCCGGGATGGGCAATGAAAAACTGTTTTTT
v_call: TRBV2; j_call: TRBJ2-7; d_call: -; clone_size: many; cdr3_aa: CASSPGTHPGEQYF; cdr3_nt: TGTGCCAGCAGCCCCGGGACCCACCCGGGGGAGCAGTACTTC
v_call: TRBV4-1; j_call: TRBJ1-1; d_call: TRBD1; clone_size: many; cdr3_aa: CASSPGQGSGLATEAFF; cdr3_nt: TGCGCCAGCAGCCCGGGACAGGGAAGTGGTCTGGCCACTGAAGCTTTCTTT
v_call: TRBV9; j_call: TRBJ1-6; d_call: TRBD1; clone_size: few; cdr3_aa: CASSVSPGTGHVSPLHF; cdr3_nt: TGTGCCAGCAGCGTCTCGCCCGGGACAGGGCATGTTTCACCCCTCCACTTT
v_call: TRBV6-1; j_call: TRBJ1-5; d_call: -; clone_size: many; cdr3_aa: CASRRLHHYSNQPQHF; cdr3_nt: TGTGCCAGCAGGCGACTCCACCATTATAGCAATCAGCCCCAGCATTTT
v_call: TRBV19; j_call: TRBJ2-5; d_call: -; clone_size: many; cdr3_aa: CASGTGALGETQYF; cdr3_nt: TGTGCCAGTGGCACTGGGGCGTTGGGTGAGACCCAGTACTTC
v_call: TRBV18; j_call: TRBJ2-7; d_call: -; clone_size: many; cdr3_aa: CASSPNLQGSEQYF; cdr3_nt: TGTGCCAGCTCACCTAATTTACAGGGCTCCGAGCAGTACTTC
v_call: TRBV3-1; j_call: TRBJ2-7; d_call: TRBD2; clone_size: -; cdr3_aa: CASSQAGGPMSSYEQYF; cdr3_nt: TGTGCCAGCAGCCAAGCGGGAGGTCCCATGAGCTCCTACGAGCAGTACTTC
v_call: TRBV6-2/TRBV6-3; j_call: TRBJ2-1; d_call: -; clone_size: -; cdr3_aa: CASSRGWSDEQFF; cdr3_nt: TGTGCCAGCAGTCGGGGTTGGAGCGATGAGCAGTTCTTC
v_call: TRBV27; j_call: TRBJ1-1; d_call: TRBD1; clone_size: few; cdr3_aa: CASSPTGRGAFF; cdr3_nt: TGTGCCAGCAGTCCGACAGGGCGGGGAGCTTTCTTT
v_call: TRBV6-1; j_call: TRBJ2-7; d_call: -; clone_size: many; cdr3_aa: CASTDPPYRGRAVYEQYF; cdr3_nt: TGTGCCAGCACCGACCCTCCTTATAGGGGGAGGGCCGTATACGAGCAGTACTTC
v_call: TRBV7-8; j_call: TRBJ2-5; d_call: -; clone_size: many; cdr3_aa: CADGTEQETQYF; cdr3_nt: TGTGCGGACGGTACAGAGCAAGAGACCCAGTACTTC
v_call: TRBV3-1; j_call: TRBJ2-2; d_call: -; clone_size: many; cdr3_aa: CASLSKASRGGELFF; cdr3_nt: TGTGCCAGCCTGTCGAAGGCCTCCCGGGGCGGGGAGCTGTTTTTT
v_call: TRBV27; j_call: TRBJ2-1; d_call: -; clone_size: many; cdr3_aa: CASSLLAEGEQFF; cdr3_nt: TGTGCCAGCAGTTTATTAGCGGAGGGGGAGCAGTTCTTC
v_call: TRBV7-9; j_call: TRBJ2-2; d_call: TRBD1; clone_size: many; cdr3_aa: CASSLGQGNTGELFF; cdr3_nt: TGTGCCAGCAGTTTAGGACAGGGTAACACCGGGGAGCTGTTTTTT
v_call: TRBV5-5; j_call: TRBJ2-7; d_call: -; clone_size: -; cdr3_aa: CASSLDPTVQQYF; cdr3_nt: TGTGCCAGCAGCTTGGACCCCACCGTCCAGCAGTACTTC
v_call: TRBV5-1; j_call: TRBJ2-4; d_call: TRBD2; clone_size: many; cdr3_aa: CASSLAQREKNIQYF; cdr3_nt: TGCGCCAGCAGCTTGGCCCAGCGGGAGAAAAACATTCAGTACTTC